The 4 T cell receptor beta chains in this list originate from one sample, sequenced in a study of cytomegalovirus exposure and HLA in healthy donors (dated by TCRdb to about 2017). Library construction relied on the immunoSEQ multiplex PCR assay. For the multiplex PCR, a mixture combining 60 forward primers for TCR Vbeta segments and 13 reverse primers for TCR Jbeta segments was used. The table was pulled from immuneACCESS by TCRdb, which kept in-frame rearrangements only. Such tables lose some clones; where checked, under half of the loss comes from unresolved V genes, and the rest has no known cause. This sample holds around 150,000 clones; around 75% were observed only once. The top ten clonotypes cover 3% to 4% of the sample. The sequenced material came from PBMCs. Receptor source: a human donor in good health.

The J gene is TRBJ2-7, the V gene TRBV5-4, with 11 bases matching TRBD2. The CDR3 is made up of 15 amino acids. V lost 4 bases and J lost 4; bases outside the gene matches: 7. The V gene's germline CDR1 is SGHNT and CDR2 YYREEE (reference sequence). The DNA for the CDR3 is TGTGCCAGCAGCCCCTCCGGGACTAGCGGTTACGAGCAGTACTTC. It is translated as CASSPSGTSGYEQYF.

The chain uses TRBV7-6 and TRBJ1-1; tentatively, D is TRBD1 (6 bases). V was clipped by 5 bases and J by 4 bases, with 17 bases between them. There are 15 residues in the CDR3. Germline V gene lookup returns CDR1 SGHVS and CDR2 FNYEAQ. The CDR3 bases are TGTGCCAGCAGCAAATCACAGGGTCGGAGCACTGAAGCTTTCTTT. Protein product: CASSKSQGRSTEAFF.

The J gene is TRBJ1-1, the V gene TRBV27; D is possibly TRBD1 (6 bases). CDR1 MNHEY and CDR2 SMNVEV come from the germline V gene (reference sequence). The CDR3 length is 15 residues. V shed 6 bases and J shed 1 base, with 15 bases lying between them. In nucleotides, the CDR3 is TGTGCCAGCAGAATAACAGGGAATGGGAACACTGAAGCTTTCTTT. It encodes CASRITGNGNTEAFF.

This clone was counted between two and nine times. The chain has TRBV4-1 and TRBJ1-1; 7 bases fit TRBD1. Germline CDR1 MGHRA, CDR2 YSYEKL. After removal of 2 bases from V and 2 bases from J, the junction contained 5 bases not matched to a gene. The CDR3 runs 15 residues. CDR3 protein: CASSQYRGPNTEAFF. Here the CDR3 DNA reads TGCGCCAGCAGCCAATACAGGGGCCCCAACACTGAAGCTTTCTTT.